The subject of this entry is one T cell receptor beta chain. These data originate in a study of blood T cell repertoires in COVID-19. Only in-frame clones appear in the TCRdb table, and some are missing; sequencing was by immunoSEQ multiplex PCR. This table has about 220,000 clones, 65% to 85% appearing once. Trimming took 1 base from V and 0 from J; bases not matched to a gene: 0. There are 14 residues in the CDR3. Germline V CDR1 and CDR2: SGHRS, YFSETQ. The TCR comes from a human donor in a cohort sampled during active COVID-19. Sequencing input: peripheral blood. The rearrangement uses TRBV5-1 and TRBJ2-7; 8 positions match TRBD2. The CDR3 nucleotides are TGCGCCAGCAGCTTGAGCGGGGGCTCCTACGAGCAGTACTTC. Its translation: CASSLSGGSYEQYF.